A selection of T cell receptor beta chains follows, all from one sample in a study of early T cells in non-severe SARS-CoV-2 infection. TCRdb fed the 5' RACE reads into MiXCR, producing one record per CDR3 protein. Among around 60,000 distinct CDR3 sequences listed, roughly 13% were seen once. The sequenced sample was whole blood. These receptors were taken from an adult who was a healthcare worker with PCR-confirmed SARS-CoV-2 infection or an uninfected control (not recorded which). Both conserved end residues are part of each CDR3. D genes are given only for firm matches. Part of the rows lack a size; the others show once, few, many or a class for expanded clones.

length	V	D	size	J	DNA	CDR3
15	TRBV4-1	NA	NA	TRBJ1-2	TGCGCCAGCAGCCAGGGCCCCGCCGGGAGCTATGGCTACACCTTC	CASSQGPAGSYGYTF
12	TRBV20-1	NA	NA	TRBJ1-3	TGCAGTGCTGGGGTGTCTGGAAACACCATATATTTT	CSAGVSGNTIYF
19	TRBV9	TRBD2	many	TRBJ2-3	TGTGCCAGCAGCCGCAGGGGCGGGGGGGGCGTCCCTAGCACAGATACGCAGTATTTT	CASSRRGGGGVPSTDTQYF
14	TRBV20-1	NA	NA	TRBJ2-1	TGCAGTGCCGTGGGCGGGGGCTACCTGAGGGAGCAGTTCTTC	CSAVGGGYLREQFF
12	TRBV10-3	NA	many	TRBJ1-1	TGTGCCATCAGTGAGGTTAGGGCAGAAGCTTTCTTT	CAISEVRAEAFF
17	TRBV10-1	TRBD2	many	TRBJ2-3	TGCGCCAGCAGTGAGCCCCTCAGGGTAGGGACTATGGATACGCAGTATTTT	CASSEPLRVGTMDTQYF
15	TRBV5-1	TRBD1	few	TRBJ1-4	TGCGCCAGCAGGCAAACAGGGGGCCTTAATGAAAAACTGTTTTTT	CASRQTGGLNEKLFF
17	TRBV7-2	TRBD1	NA	TRBJ2-7	TGTGCCAGCAGCCAAAGCCCCGGGACAGGGGCCTCCTACGAGCAGTACTTC	CASSQSPGTGASYEQYF
16	TRBV4-3	NA	many	TRBJ1-2	TGCGCCAGCAGCCAAGATTCCGGGGGGCAAGGTCTTGGCTACACCTTC	CASSQDSGGQGLGYTF
15	TRBV5-1	NA	many	TRBJ2-1	TGCGCCAGCACCCACTGGGGGAGCTCCTACAATGAGCAGTTCTTC	CASTHWGSSYNEQFF
16	TRBV7-6	TRBD2	many	TRBJ2-1	TGTGCCAGCAGCTTAGAGCGGGGGGGGCCCTACAATGAGCAGTTCTTC	CASSLERGGPYNEQFF
15	TRBV20-1	TRBD1	few	TRBJ2-7	TGCAGTGCTAGATCGGGACAGGGTATGGACTACGAGCAGTACTTC	CSARSGQGMDYEQYF
17	TRBV9	TRBD2	few	TRBJ2-3	TGTGCCAGCAGCGTAGATTTCGGCGGGAGTAGGACAGATACGCAGTATTTT	CASSVDFGGSRTDTQYF